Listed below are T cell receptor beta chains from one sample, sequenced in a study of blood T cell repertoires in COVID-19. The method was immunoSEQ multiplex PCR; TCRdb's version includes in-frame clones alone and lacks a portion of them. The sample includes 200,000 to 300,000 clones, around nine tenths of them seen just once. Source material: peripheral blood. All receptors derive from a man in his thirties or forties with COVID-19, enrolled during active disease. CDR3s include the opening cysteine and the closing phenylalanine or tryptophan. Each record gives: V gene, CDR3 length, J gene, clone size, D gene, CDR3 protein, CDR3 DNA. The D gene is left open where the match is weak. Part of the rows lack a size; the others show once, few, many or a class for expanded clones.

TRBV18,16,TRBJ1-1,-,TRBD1,CASSPNTGAQMGEAFF,TGTGCCAGCTCACCCAACACAGGGGCCCAGATGGGGGAAGCTTTCTTT
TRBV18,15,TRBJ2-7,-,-,CASSPRQITTHEQYF,TGTGCCAGCTCACCACGACAAATCACCACCCACGAGCAGTACTTC
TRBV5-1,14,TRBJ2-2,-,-,CASSWAERTGELFF,TGCGCCAGCAGCTGGGCAGAACGCACCGGGGAGCTGTTTTTT
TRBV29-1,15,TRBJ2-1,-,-,CSVDSKRSSYNEQFF,TGCAGCGTTGATAGCAAGCGGAGCTCCTACAATGAGCAGTTCTTC
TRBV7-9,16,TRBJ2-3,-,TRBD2,CASSSTSGGRTDTQYF,TGTGCCAGCAGCTCCACTAGCGGGGGACGCACAGATACGCAGTATTTT
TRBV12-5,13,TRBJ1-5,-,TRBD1,CAIGAGGWQPQHF,TGTGCTATCGGGGCAGGGGGCTGGCAGCCCCAGCATTTT
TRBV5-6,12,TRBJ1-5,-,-,CASSLGGFPQHF,TGTGCCAGCAGCTTGGGAGGTTTCCCCCAGCATTTT
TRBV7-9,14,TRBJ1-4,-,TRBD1,CASTATGLGEKLFF,TGTGCCAGCACCGCGACAGGGTTGGGTGAAAAACTGTTTTTT
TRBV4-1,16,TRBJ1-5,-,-,CASSQVGGAGNQPQHF,TGCGCCAGCAGCCAAGTGGGAGGGGCAGGCAATCAGCCCCAGCATTTT
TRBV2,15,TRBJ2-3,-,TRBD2,CATRVGLAGTDTQYF,TGTGCCACCAGGGTCGGACTAGCGGGCACAGATACGCAGTATTTT
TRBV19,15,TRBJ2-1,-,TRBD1,CASSYLGTGNNEQFF,TGTGCCAGTAGTTACCTTGGGACAGGAAACAATGAGCAGTTCTTC
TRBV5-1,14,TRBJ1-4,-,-,CASSLSTSNEKLFF,TGCGCCAGCAGCTTGTCCACTTCTAATGAAAAACTGTTTTTT
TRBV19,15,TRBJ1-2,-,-,CASSISDQGWYGYTF,TGTGCCAGTAGTATATCCGACCAGGGGTGGTATGGCTACACCTTC
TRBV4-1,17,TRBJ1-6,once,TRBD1,CASSQDWGQWANSPLHF,TGCGCCAGCAGCCAAGATTGGGGACAGTGGGCGAATTCACCCCTCCACTTT
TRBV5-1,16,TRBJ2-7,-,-,CASSWRARNPSYEQYF,TGCGCCAGCAGCTGGAGGGCCAGAAACCCCTCCTACGAGCAGTACTTC
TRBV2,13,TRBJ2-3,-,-,CASRPTEGDTQYF,TGTGCCAGCAGGCCGACCGAGGGAGATACGCAGTATTTT
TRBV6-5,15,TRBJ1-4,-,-,CASGLVGVSVEKLFF,TGTGCCAGCGGTCTGGTCGGGGTGTCGGTTGAAAAACTGTTTTTT
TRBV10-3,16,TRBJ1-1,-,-,CAISESGLRMNTEAFF,TGTGCCATCAGTGAGTCAGGACTCCGCATGAACACTGAAGCTTTCTTT
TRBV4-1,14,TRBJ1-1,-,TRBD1,CASSPGQGGTEAFF,TGCGCCAGCAGCCCCGGACAGGGTGGGACTGAAGCTTTCTTT
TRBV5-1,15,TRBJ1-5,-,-,CASSLDGGWDQPQHF,TGCGCCAGCAGCTTGGATGGGGGCTGGGATCAGCCCCAGCATTTT
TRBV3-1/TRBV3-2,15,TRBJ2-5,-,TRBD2,CASSQLAGGRETQYF,TGTGCCAGCAGCCAGCTAGCGGGGGGTAGAGAGACCCAGTACTTC
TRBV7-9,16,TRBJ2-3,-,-,CASSLEPLGETDTQYF,TGTGCCAGCAGCTTAGAACCCCTCGGTGAAACAGATACGCAGTATTTT
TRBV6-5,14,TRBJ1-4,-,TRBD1,CASRLDRGGEKLFF,TGTGCCAGCAGACTGGACAGGGGTGGCGAAAAACTGTTTTTT
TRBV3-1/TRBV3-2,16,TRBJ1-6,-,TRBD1,CASSEQDRAPYSPLHF,TGTGCCAGCAGCGAGCAGGACAGGGCACCCTATTCACCCCTCCACTTT
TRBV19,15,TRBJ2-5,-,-,CASSTAGKRQETQYF,TGTGCCAGTAGTACCGCGGGGAAGCGCCAAGAGACCCAGTACTTC
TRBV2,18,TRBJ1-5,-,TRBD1,CASKGAPGKKYSNQPQHF,TGTGCCAGCAAGGGGGCCCCCGGAAAAAAATATAGCAATCAGCCCCAGCATTTT
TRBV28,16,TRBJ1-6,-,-,CASSDPGGTRSSPLHF,TGTGCCAGCAGTGACCCCGGCGGGACGAGGTCTTCACCCCTCCACTTT
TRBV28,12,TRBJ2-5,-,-,CGVHSPGETQYF,TGTGGAGTACATAGCCCCGGGGAGACCCAGTACTTC
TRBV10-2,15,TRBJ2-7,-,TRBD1,CASSDRGRVTHEQYF,TGCGCCAGCAGTGACAGGGGGCGCGTGACCCACGAGCAGTACTTC
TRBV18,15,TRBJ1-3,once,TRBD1,CASSLPTGIGNTIYF,TGTGCCAGCTCACTCCCGACAGGGATTGGAAACACCATATATTTT
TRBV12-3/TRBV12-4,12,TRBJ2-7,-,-,CASRRGSYEQYF,TGTGCCAGCAGGAGGGGGTCCTACGAGCAGTACTTC
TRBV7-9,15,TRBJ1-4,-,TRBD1,CASSSGQQGNEKLFF,TGTGCCAGCAGCTCCGGCCAACAGGGGAATGAAAAACTGTTTTTT
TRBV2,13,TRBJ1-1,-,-,CASSFDRNTEAFF,TGTGCCAGCAGCTTCGACAGGAACACTGAGGCTTTCTTT
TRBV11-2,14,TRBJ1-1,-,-,CASSRSTGNTEAFF,TGTGCCAGCAGCAGATCAACAGGGAACACTGAAGCTTTCTTT
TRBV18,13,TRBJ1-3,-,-,CASTRGSGNTIYF,TGTGCCAGTACCCGAGGATCTGGAAACACCATATATTTT
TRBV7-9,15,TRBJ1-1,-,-,CASSLVRGADTEAFF,TGTGCCAGCAGCTTAGTTCGGGGGGCGGACACTGAAGCTTTCTTT
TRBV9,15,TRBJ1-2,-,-,CASSPGPLEGYGYTF,TGTGCCAGCAGCCCTGGCCCCCTGGAGGGCTATGGCTACACCTTC